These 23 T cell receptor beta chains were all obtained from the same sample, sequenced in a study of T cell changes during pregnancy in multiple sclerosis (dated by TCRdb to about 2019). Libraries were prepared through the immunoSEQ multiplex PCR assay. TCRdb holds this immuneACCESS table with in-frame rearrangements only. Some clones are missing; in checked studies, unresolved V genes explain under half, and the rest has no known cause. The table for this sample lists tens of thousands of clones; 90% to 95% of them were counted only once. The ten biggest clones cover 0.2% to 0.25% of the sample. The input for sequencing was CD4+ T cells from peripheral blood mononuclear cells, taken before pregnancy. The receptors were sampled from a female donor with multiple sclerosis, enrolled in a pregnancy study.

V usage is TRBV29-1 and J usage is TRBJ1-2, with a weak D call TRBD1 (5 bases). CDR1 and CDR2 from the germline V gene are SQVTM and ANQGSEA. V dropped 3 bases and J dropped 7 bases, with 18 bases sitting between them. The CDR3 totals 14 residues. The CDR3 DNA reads TGCAGCGTTGATGTTTTGAGGTACGGGGGTGGCTACACCTTC. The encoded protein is CSVDVLRYGGGYTF. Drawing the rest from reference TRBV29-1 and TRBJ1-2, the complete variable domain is SAVISQKPSRDICQRGTSLTIQCQVDSQVTMMFWYRQQPGQSLTLIATANQGSEATYESGFVIDKFPISRPNLTFSTLTVSNMSPEDSSIYLCSVDVLRYGGGYTFGSGTRLTVV.

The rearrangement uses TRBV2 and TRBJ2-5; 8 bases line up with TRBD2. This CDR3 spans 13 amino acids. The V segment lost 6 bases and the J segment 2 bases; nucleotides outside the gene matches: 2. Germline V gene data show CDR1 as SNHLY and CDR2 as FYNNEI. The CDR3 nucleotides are TGTGCCAGCAGGCGGGAGGTACAAGAGACCCAGTACTTC. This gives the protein CASRREVQETQYF.

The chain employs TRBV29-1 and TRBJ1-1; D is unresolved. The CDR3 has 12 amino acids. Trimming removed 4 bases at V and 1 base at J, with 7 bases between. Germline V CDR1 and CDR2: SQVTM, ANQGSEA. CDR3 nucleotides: TGCAGCGTTGTCCCAGGGAACACTGAAGCTTTCTTT. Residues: CSVVPGNTEAFF.

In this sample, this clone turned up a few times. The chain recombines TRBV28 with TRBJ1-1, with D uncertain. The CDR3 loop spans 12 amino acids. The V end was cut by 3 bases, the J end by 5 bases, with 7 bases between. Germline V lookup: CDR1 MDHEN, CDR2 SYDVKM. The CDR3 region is CASSLERTEAFF. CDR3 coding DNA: TGTGCCAGCAGTTTGGAGAGAACTGAAGCTTTCTTT.

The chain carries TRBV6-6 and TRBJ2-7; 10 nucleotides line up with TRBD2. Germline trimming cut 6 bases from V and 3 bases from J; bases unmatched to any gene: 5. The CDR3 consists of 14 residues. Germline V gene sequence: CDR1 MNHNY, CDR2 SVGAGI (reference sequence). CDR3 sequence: CASSWIAGGYEQYF. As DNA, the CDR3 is TGTGCCAGCAGCTGGATAGCGGGAGGCTACGAGCAGTACTTC.

The DNA of the CDR3 is TGCGCCAGCAGCTTGGGGACAGGGGATACCTCTTCGCAGTACTTC. This sequence encodes CASSLGTGDTSSQYF. The chain has TRBV5-1 and TRBJ2-7; TRBD1 matches at 9 bases. There are 15 residues in the CDR3. With 0 bases clipped from V and 9 bases from J, the junction kept 10 bases outside the gene matches. Germline loops: CDR1 SGHRS, CDR2 YFSETQ.

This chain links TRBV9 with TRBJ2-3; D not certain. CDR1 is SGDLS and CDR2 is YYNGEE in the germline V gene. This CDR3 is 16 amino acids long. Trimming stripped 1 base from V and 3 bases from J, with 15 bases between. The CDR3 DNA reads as TGTGCCAGCAGCGTATACAACGGGTTAAGGACAGATACGCAGTATTTT. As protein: CASSVYNGLRTDTQYF.

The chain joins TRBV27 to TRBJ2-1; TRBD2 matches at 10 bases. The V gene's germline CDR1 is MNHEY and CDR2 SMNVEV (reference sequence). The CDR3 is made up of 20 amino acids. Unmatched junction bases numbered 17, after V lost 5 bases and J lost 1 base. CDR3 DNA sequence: TGTGCCAGCAGTCCCTGGACTAGCGGAGCCCTCTGGGGTTCCTACAATGAGCAGTTCTTC. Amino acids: CASSPWTSGALWGSYNEQFF.

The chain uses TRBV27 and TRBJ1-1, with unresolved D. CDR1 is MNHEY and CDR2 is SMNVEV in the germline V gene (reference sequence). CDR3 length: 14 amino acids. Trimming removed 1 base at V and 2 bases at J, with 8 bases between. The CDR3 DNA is TGTGCCAGCAGTTTATTGGCAGGAAACACTGAAGCTTTCTTT. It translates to CASSLLAGNTEAFF.

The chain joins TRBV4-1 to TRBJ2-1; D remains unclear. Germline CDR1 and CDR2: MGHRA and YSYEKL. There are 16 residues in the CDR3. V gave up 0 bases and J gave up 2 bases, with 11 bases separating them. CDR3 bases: TGCGCCAGCAGCCAAGATCCAAGTGGGCCCTACAATGAGCAGTTCTTC. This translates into CASSQDPSGPYNEQFF.

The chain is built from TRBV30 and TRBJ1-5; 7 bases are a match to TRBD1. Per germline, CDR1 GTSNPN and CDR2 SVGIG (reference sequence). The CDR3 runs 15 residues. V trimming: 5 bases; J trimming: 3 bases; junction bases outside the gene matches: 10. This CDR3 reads CAWAMGQRDNQPQHF. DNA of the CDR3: TGTGCCTGGGCTATGGGACAGAGAGACAATCAGCCCCAGCATTTT.

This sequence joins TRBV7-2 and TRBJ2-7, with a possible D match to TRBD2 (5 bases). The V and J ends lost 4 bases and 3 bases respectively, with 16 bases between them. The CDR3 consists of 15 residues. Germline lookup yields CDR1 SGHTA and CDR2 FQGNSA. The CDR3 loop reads CASSSRTATIYEQYF. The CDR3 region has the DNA TGTGCCAGCAGCTCCCGGACTGCAACCATCTACGAGCAGTACTTC.

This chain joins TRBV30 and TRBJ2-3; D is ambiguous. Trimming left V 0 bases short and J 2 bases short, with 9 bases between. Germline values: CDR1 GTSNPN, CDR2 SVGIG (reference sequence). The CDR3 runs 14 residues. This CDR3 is CAWSVSLPTDTQYF. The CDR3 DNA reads TGTGCCTGGAGTGTGTCACTTCCCACAGATACGCAGTATTTT. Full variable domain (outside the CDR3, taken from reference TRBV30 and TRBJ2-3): SQTIHQWPATLVQPVGSPLSLECTVEGTSNPNLYWYRQAAGRGLQLLFYSVGIGQISSEVPQNLSASRPQDRQFILSSKKLLLSDSGFYLCAWSVSLPTDTQYFGPGTRLTVL.

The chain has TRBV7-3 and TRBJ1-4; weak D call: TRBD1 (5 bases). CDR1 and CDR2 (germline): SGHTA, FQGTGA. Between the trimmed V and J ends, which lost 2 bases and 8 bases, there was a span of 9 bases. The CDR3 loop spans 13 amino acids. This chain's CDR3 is CASSLRAGEKLFF. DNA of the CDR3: TGTGCCAGCAGCTTACGGGCAGGGGAAAAACTGTTTTTT. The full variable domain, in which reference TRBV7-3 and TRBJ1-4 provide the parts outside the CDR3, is GAGVSQTPSNKVTEKGKYVELRCDPISGHTALYWYRQSLGQGPEFLIYFQGTGAADDSGLPNDRFFAVRPEGSVSTLKIQRTERGDSAVYLCASSLRAGEKLFFGSGTQLSVL.

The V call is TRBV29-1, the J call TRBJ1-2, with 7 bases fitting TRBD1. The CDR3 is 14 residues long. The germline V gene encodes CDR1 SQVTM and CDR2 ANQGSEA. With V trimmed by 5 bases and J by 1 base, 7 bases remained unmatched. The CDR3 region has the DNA TGCAGCGTTTCGGCGGGACAGCTTAACTATGGCTACACCTTC. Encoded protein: CSVSAGQLNYGYTF. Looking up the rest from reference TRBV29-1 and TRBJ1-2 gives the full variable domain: SAVISQKPSRDICQRGTSLTIQCQVDSQVTMMFWYRQQPGQSLTLIATANQGSEATYESGFVIDKFPISRPNLTFSTLTVSNMSPEDSSIYLCSVSAGQLNYGYTFGSGTRLTVV.

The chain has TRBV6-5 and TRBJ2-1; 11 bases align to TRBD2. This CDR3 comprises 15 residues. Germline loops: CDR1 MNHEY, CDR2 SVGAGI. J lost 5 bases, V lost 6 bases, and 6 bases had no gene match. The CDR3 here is CASSSGTSGHNEQFF. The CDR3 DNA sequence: TGTGCCAGCAGCAGCGGGACTAGCGGACACAATGAGCAGTTCTTC.

The CDR3 DNA reads TGTGCCAGCAGACTCGGACAGGGTGAAGCTTTCTTT. This gives the protein CASRLGQGEAFF. This chain uses TRBV6-5 with TRBJ1-1; 8 bases fit TRBD1. Losses at the gene ends were 6 bases for V and 7 bases for J; bases not matched to a gene: 4. The CDR3 length is 12 residues. Germline V gives CDR1 MNHEY, CDR2 SVGAGI.

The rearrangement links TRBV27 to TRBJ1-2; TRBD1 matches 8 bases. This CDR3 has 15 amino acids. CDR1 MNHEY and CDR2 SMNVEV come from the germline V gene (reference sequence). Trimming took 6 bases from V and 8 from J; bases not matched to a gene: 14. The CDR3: CASRGPYSAGGGYTF. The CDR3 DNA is TGTGCCAGCAGGGGGCCGTATTCAGCAGGGGGCGGCTACACCTTC.

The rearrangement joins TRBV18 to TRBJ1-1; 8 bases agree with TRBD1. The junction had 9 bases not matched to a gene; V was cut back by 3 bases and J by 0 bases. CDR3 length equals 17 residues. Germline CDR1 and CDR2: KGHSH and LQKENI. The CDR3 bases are TGTGCCAGCTCACCTCTACAGGGGGTCGGCTTGAACACTGAAGCTTTCTTT. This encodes CASSPLQGVGLNTEAFF.

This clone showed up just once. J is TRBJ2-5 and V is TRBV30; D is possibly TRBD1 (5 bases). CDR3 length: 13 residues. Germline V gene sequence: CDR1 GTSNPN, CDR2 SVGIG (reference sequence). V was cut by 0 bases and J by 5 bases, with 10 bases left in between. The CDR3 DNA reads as TGTGCCTGGAGTGTAGGGGTTCGGGAGACCCAGTACTTC. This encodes CAWSVGVRETQYF.

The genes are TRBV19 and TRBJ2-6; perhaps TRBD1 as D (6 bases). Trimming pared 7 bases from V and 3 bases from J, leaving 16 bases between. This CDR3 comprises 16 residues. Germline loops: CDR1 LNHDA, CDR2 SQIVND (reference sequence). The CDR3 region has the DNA TGTGCCAGTACCGCGGACAGTTTGGGTGGGGCCAACGTCCTGACTTTC. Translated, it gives CASTADSLGGANVLTF.

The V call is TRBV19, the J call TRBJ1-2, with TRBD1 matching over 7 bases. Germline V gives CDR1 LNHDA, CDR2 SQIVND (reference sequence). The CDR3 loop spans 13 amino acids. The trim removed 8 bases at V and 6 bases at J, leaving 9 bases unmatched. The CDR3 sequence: CASALSGTDGYTF. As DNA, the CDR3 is TGTGCCAGTGCCCTTTCCGGGACAGATGGCTACACCTTC.

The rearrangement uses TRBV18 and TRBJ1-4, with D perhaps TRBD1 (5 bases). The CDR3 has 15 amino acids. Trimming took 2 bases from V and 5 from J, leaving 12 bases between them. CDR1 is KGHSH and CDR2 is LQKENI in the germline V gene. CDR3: CASSPSGTPNEKLFF. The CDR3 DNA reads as TGTGCCAGCTCACCAAGCGGGACCCCGAATGAAAAACTGTTTTTT.